This T cell receptor (beta chain) was recovered during a study of neurological immune-mediated disorders. Notes on the study in general: Because no CDR3 amino acid sequences were shared across subjects by expanded clones, private repertoires were suggested in all groups. A possible signature appeared as one related-CDR3 cluster, in which phylogenetic grouping placed the repertoires of 18 of 34 multiple sclerosis patients.

5'RACE with 10-nucleotide random UMIs produced the cDNA. TCRdb itself ran the 5' RACE reads through MiXCR, one entry per CDR3 protein. The sample has around 69,000 distinct CDR3 sequences; 4.5% are singletons. Turning to this clonotype: What it binds is unknown.

Sequencing used PBMCs. This clonotype was obtained from a man between 25 and 39 years old with multiple sclerosis.

CDR3 region: CASSFPARSYNEQFF. The DNA for the CDR3 is TGTGCCAGCAGTTTTCCCGCCCGCTCCTACAATGAGCAGTTCTTC. The chain combines TRBV27 with TRBJ2-1; the D is unclear. The CDR3 runs to 15 residues. CDR1 and CDR2 from the germline V gene are MNHEY and SMNVEV (reference sequence). Trimming shortened V by 3 bases and J by 0 bases, and 9 bases separated the two germline ends.